This T cell receptor (beta chain) was sequenced for a study of circulating CD8 cells and anti-PD-1 response in melanoma. On the study more broadly: Responders had complete or partial responses; non-responders had stable or progressive disease. The study's findings and limits: Generally, no replicate experiments were performed. Clonotype sharing was highest between DPOS and TIGIT subsets. Only baseline and M1 samples entered the published repertoire comparisons.

Live CD3+CD8+TCRalphabeta+ cells were sorted into four subsets by PD-1 and/or TIGIT. TCR libraries were prepared from around 14 ng of total RNA with the QIAseq Immune Repertoire TCR panel. In TCRdb, the reads were re-called with MiXCR into one record per CDR3 protein. The data contain roughly 570 distinct CDR3 sequences, approximately 7.2% of them singletons. This clonotype counts as medium-sized. As yet, its antigen is unknown. This CDR3 has 13 residues. J gave up 7 bases and V 10 bases, and 11 bases lay outside the gene matches. Germline V CDR1 and CDR2: SNHLY, FYNNEI. Material: CD8+ T cells from PBMCs, obtained at baseline or after one month of anti-PD-1 therapy (not recorded which). The origin of this receptor is a human donor with melanoma. The chain links TRBV2 to TRBJ2-7, with 9 nucleotides matching TRBD2. The CDR3 bases are TGTGCCAATACGCGGCGGGAGGGTGTGGAGCAGTACTTC. Its translation is CANTRREGVEQYF.